The present TCR beta chain was sequenced within a study of immune evolution from preneoplasia to lung adenocarcinoma. This CDR3 contains 17 residues. In germline, CDR1 is LNHNV, CDR2 YYDKDF (reference sequence). V lost 0 bases to trimming and J lost 7 bases; unmatched junction nucleotides: 12. Libraries were prepared by immunoSEQ multiplex PCR; TCRdb keeps only in-frame clonotypes and omits some of them. The table has thousands of clones, around nine tenths seen once; the top ten hold roughly 7%. Premalignant or tumor cells were enriched by macro-dissection after pathologic assessment. The source material was FFPE minimally invasive lung adenocarcinoma tissue. The TCR sequence derives from a donor of 70 years or more with lung adenocarcinoma. The chain recombines TRBV15 with TRBJ2-1; 7 bases map to TRBD2. In DNA, the CDR3 is TGTGCCACCAGCAGAGATCTGGGAGGGAGGATCAGGAATGAGCAGTTCTTC. This codes for CATSRDLGGRIRNEQFF.